This T cell receptor (beta chain) emerged from a study of T-cell memory formation after mild COVID-19. Study in general: Largely donor-specific sequence clusters came from two donors.

Constant-segment primers were used for 5'RACE, and the resulting TCR alpha and TCR beta cDNA libraries carried sample barcodes and UMIs. TCRdb re-called the 5' RACE reads with MiXCR, one entry per CDR3 protein. The table shows tens of thousands of distinct CDR3 sequences, with 16% occurring only once. General study findings and limits: Shrinking CD4+ clones resided mostly in CM and EM, and CD8+ ones in EMRA. A second wave of clones peaked on day 37, and their SARS-CoV-2 specificity went unconfirmed.

This clonotype turned up a few times. Its antigen remains unidentified. Trimming left V 4 bases short and J 1 base short, with 11 bases between. Per the germline V gene, CDR1 is SGHRS and CDR2 is YFSETQ. This CDR3 contains 15 residues. Sequenced material: PBMCs or a T cell subset sorted from them (not recorded which). V is TRBV5-1 and J is TRBJ2-2; D unresolved. The TCR comes from an adult woman who had mild COVID-19 (a few samples of this study predate the infection). Cell type and time point are not known. The CDR3 nucleotides are TGCGCCAGCAGCCCATCCCCAGGGAACACCGGGGAGCTGTTTTTT. The encoded protein is CASSPSPGNTGELFF.